These T cell receptor beta chains were read from a single sample in a study of blood T cells in healthy people across ages. MiXCR, run by TCRdb on the 5' RACE reads, gives a single entry per CDR3 protein. The sample includes about 560,000 distinct CDR3 sequences, around a quarter of them seen just once. These data also formed part of another study, on T cells of mothers and their children.

The sequenced sample consisted of blood. These receptors originate from a boy aged 2-15 years in good health. The CDR3 runs from the conserved cysteine through the conserved F or W. D genes are given only for firm matches. Clone size appears in some rows only: once, few, many, or a class for an expanded clone.

D gene	clone size	V gene	J gene	CDR3 DNA	CDR3 protein
-	-	TRBV4-1	TRBJ1-6	TGCGCCAGCAGCCAGAGTAGGAGACTCAATAATTCACCCCTCCACTTT	CASSQSRRLNNSPLHF
TRBD1	-	TRBV2	TRBJ1-2	TGTGCCAGCAGGTTAGACAGGGAAAGAGGCTACACCTTC	CASRLDRERGYTF
-	-	TRBV2	TRBJ1-3	TGTGCCAGCAGGACCGGACGGACCTCTGGAAACACCATATATTTT	CASRTGRTSGNTIYF
TRBD2	many	TRBV6-6	TRBJ2-5	TGTGCCAGCAGTAGACTAGCGGGAGGAGAGACCCAGTACTTC	CASSRLAGGETQYF
TRBD2	-	TRBV4-3	TRBJ2-5	TGCGCCAGCAGCCAAGTGGGTAGGGGACTAGCGTCAGAGACCCAGTACTTC	CASSQVGRGLASETQYF
TRBD2	-	TRBV7-2	TRBJ2-3	TGTGCCGGCCGACTAGCGGGACTCACAGATACGCAGTATTTT	CAGRLAGLTDTQYF
-	-	TRBV2	TRBJ1-2	TGTGCCAGCAGATGGACGTTACAAGACTATGGCTACACCTTC	CASRWTLQDYGYTF
TRBD1	few	TRBV9	TRBJ1-1	TGTGCCAGCAGCCCGAGATCGACAGGGGAGAACACTGAAGCTTTCTTT	CASSPRSTGENTEAFF
-	-	TRBV3-1	TRBJ2-5	TGTGCCAGCAGCCAAGACCCCCTCAAGGAGACCCAGTACTTC	CASSQDPLKETQYF
TRBD1	-	TRBV20-1	TRBJ1-5	TGCAGTGCTAGAGATAATTATGGTGGTGGACAGGGGTCAGGAGGCAATCAGCCCCAGCATTTT	CSARDNYGGGQGSGGNQPQHF
-	few	TRBV3-1	TRBJ1-3	TGTGCCACCCGCTCTGGAAACACCATATATTTT	CATRSGNTIYF
-	-	TRBV18	TRBJ2-3	TGTGCCAGCTCACCTCAGGGAAGGGGAGGCACAGATACGCAGTATTTT	CASSPQGRGGTDTQYF
TRBD2	-	TRBV9	TRBJ2-1	TGTGCCAGCAGCGGTTCTAGCGGGAGGTTGTATGAGCAGTTCTTC	CASSGSSGRLYEQFF
-	few	TRBV7-9	TRBJ2-7	TGTGCCAGCAGTTCTGCCTTCTCCTACGAGCAGTACTTC	CASSSAFSYEQYF
-	few	TRBV15	TRBJ1-2	TGTGCCACCAGCAGCCCTTCACAACACTATGGCTACACCTTC	CATSSPSQHYGYTF
-	-	TRBV6-1	TRBJ1-2	TGTGCCAGTCGTGACGGCCCGGGGGATGGCTACACCTTC	CASRDGPGDGYTF
TRBD1	-	TRBV7-8	TRBJ2-2	TGTGCCAGCAGCTTAGCGTGGACAGGGGCCCCCGGGGAGCTGTTTTTT	CASSLAWTGAPGELFF
-	-	TRBV18	TRBJ2-1	TGTGCCAGCTCACCACCACTAGCACCTATGGGCAATGAGCAGTTCTTC	CASSPPLAPMGNEQFF